The 26 T cell receptor beta chains presented below share a single source sample, sequenced in a study of blood T cell repertoires in COVID-19. Assay: immunoSEQ multiplex PCR; the TCRdb copy retains only in-frame clones and omits some. The sample lists 100,000 to 150,000 clones, 65% to 90% seen once, with roughly 27% in the top ten. The sequenced sample was peripheral blood. These receptors all come from a woman older than 75 with acute or convalescent COVID-19.

This sequence joins TRBV2 and TRBJ1-5; possible D gene TRBD1, 6 bases. Deletions cut 4 bases from V and 3 bases from J, with 10 bases between. CDR1 SNHLY and CDR2 FYNNEI come from the germline V gene. The CDR3 is 14 amino acids. CDR3 sequence: CASSVRGLNQPQHF. CDR3 bases: TGTGCCAGCAGTGTCAGGGGTCTCAATCAGCCCCAGCATTTT.

This chain joins TRBV15 and TRBJ1-2; D uncertain. The CDR3 totals 11 residues. Trimming removed 8 bases at V and 2 bases at J, with 6 bases between. Germline assignment: CDR1 LNHNV and CDR2 YYDKDF (reference sequence). CDR3 nucleotide sequence: TGTGCCACCTCCGAGAACTATGGCTACACCTTC. Its protein product is CATSENYGYTF.

In its sample, this clone was seen a few times. The chain carries TRBV11-3 and TRBJ1-2; 7 bases map to TRBD1. This CDR3 is 14 amino acids long. The V and J ends lost 3 bases and 10 bases, in that order; junction bases with no gene match: 11. Looked up from germline, CDR1 is SGHNT and CDR2 is YENEEA. The CDR3 region is CASSLGLQGLVYTF. The DNA for the CDR3 is TGTGCCAGCAGCTTGGGGCTACAGGGGTTGGTCTACACCTTC. The variable domain in full, completed from reference TRBV11-3 and TRBJ1-2, reads EAGVVQSPRYKIIEKKQPVAFWCNPISGHNTLYWYLQNLGQGPELLIRYENEEAVDDSQLPKDRFSAERLKGVDSTLKIQPAELGDSAVYLCASSLGLQGLVYTFGSGTRLTVV.

This rearrangement joins TRBV7-2 to TRBJ1-4; 7 bases are a match to TRBD1. V was pared by 5 bases and J by 5 bases, with 8 bases of the junction left unmatched. The CDR3 has 15 residues. Germline loops: CDR1 SGHTA, CDR2 FQGNSA. For the CDR3, the DNA is TGTGCCAGCAGCGCAGCAGGACAGGCGAATGAAAAACTGTTTTTT. It codes for CASSAAGQANEKLFF.

The chain recombines TRBV6-5 with TRBJ2-1; TRBD2 aligns across 10 bases. J gave up 6 bases and V 6 bases, and 8 bases lay outside the gene matches. The CDR3 has 15 residues. CDR1 and CDR2 (germline): MNHEY, SVGAGI. CDR3 protein: CASSSLAGALNEQFF. CDR3 DNA: TGTGCCAGCAGCTCTCTAGCGGGGGCCCTCAATGAGCAGTTCTTC.

The chain combines TRBV6-5 with TRBJ2-4; weak D call: TRBD1 (7 bases). CDR3 length: 15 amino acids. The germline CDR1 and CDR2 sequences are MNHEY and SVGAGI. V dropped 0 bases and J dropped 8 bases, with 14 bases sitting between them. In DNA, the CDR3 is TGTGCCAGCAGTTACTCGGGCAGGGGGGCGTACATTCAGTACTTC. Translated: CASSYSGRGAYIQYF.

V gene TRBV28 combines with J gene TRBJ2-5; no reliable D call. Deletions cut 5 bases from V and 5 bases from J, with 6 bases between. The length of the CDR3 is 11 residues. Looked up from germline, CDR1 is MDHEN and CDR2 is SYDVKM. The CDR3 loop reads CASSVRETQYF. CDR3 DNA sequence: TGTGCCAGCAGTGTGCGCGAGACCCAGTACTTC.

The chain is built from TRBV20-1 and TRBJ2-7; D is perhaps TRBD1 (5 bases). CDR1 DFQATT and CDR2 SNEGSKA come from the germline V gene (reference sequence). V dropped 3 bases and J dropped 2 bases, with 8 bases sitting between them. The CDR3 loop spans 12 amino acids. The CDR3 nucleotides are TGCAGTGCTAGTCAGGGCACCTACGAGCAGTACGTC. Translation: CSASQGTYEQYV.

The table lists this clone with a count of one. The rearrangement joins TRBV6-6 to TRBJ2-7, with 12 positions matching TRBD2. Germline assignment: CDR1 MNHNY and CDR2 SVGAGI (reference sequence). V gave up 5 bases and J gave up 2 bases; unmatched junction bases: 10. The CDR3 consists of 17 residues. The CDR3 loop is CASSPPRLAGEPYEQYF. The CDR3 DNA follows: TGTGCCAGCAGTCCCCCTCGACTAGCGGGGGAACCCTACGAGCAGTACTTC.

The V and J genes are TRBV19 and TRBJ1-6; TRBD1 agrees at 7 bases. From germline, CDR1 is LNHDA and CDR2 SQIVND (reference sequence). Trimming cost V 8 bases and J 7 bases; bases outside gene matches: 11. CDR3 length equals 15 residues. The DNA for the CDR3 is TGTGCCAGTCTGAAGGGGGGACAGAACAATTCACCCCTCCACTTT. It codes for CASLKGGQNNSPLHF. Variable domain in full (rest from reference TRBV19 and TRBJ1-6): DGGITQSPKYLFRKEGQNVTLSCEQNLNHDAMYWYRQDPGQGLRLIYYSQIVNDFQKGDIAEGYSVSREKKESFPLTVTSAQKNPTAFYLCASLKGGQNNSPLHFGNGTRLTVT.

CDR3: CASSLASSGAYNEQFF. CDR3 DNA: TGTGCCAGCAGCTTAGCCTCCAGCGGGGCTTACAATGAGCAGTTCTTC. The chain joins TRBV7-9 to TRBJ2-1; 7 bases are a match to TRBD2. V trimming: 0 bases; J trimming: 4 bases; junction bases outside the gene matches: 6. Germline CDR1 reads SEHNR; CDR2 reads FQNEAQ (reference sequence). The CDR3 runs 16 residues. Drawing the rest from reference TRBV7-9 and TRBJ2-1, the complete variable domain is DTGVSQNPRHKITKRGQNVTFRCDPISEHNRLYWYRQTLGQGPEFLTYFQNEAQLEKSRLLSDRFSAERPKGSFSTLEIQRTEQGDSAMYLCASSLASSGAYNEQFFGPGTRLTVL.

The chain joins TRBV3-1 (or the pseudogene TRBV3-2) to TRBJ2-3; D is possibly TRBD2 (5 bases). Germline V gene data show CDR1 as LGHDT and CDR2 as YNNKEL (reference sequence). The CDR3 covers 17 residues. V shed 2 bases and J shed 1 base, with 16 bases lying between them. CDR3 sequence (DNA): TGTGCCAGCAGCCAATCGGTGGGCGGGTACCGCACAGATACGCAGTATTTT. It yields the protein CASSQSVGGYRTDTQYF.

This sequence joins TRBV5-1 and TRBJ1-1, with D perhaps TRBD1 (6 bases). The CDR3 runs to 18 residues. The V end lost 5 bases, the J end lost 0 bases, and 23 bases lay between the germline ends. Germline V gene data show CDR1 as SGHRS and CDR2 as YFSETQ. As DNA, the CDR3 is TGCGCCAGCAGTCATGGTGGGGGGGCCCCCCCTATGAACACTGAAGCTTTCTTT. As protein: CASSHGGGAPPMNTEAFF.

The chain couples TRBV7-3 to TRBJ2-2; no firm D call. Germline lookup yields CDR1 SGHTA and CDR2 FQGTGA. Trimming took off 4 bases at V and 8 bases at J, with 14 bases between the two ends. This CDR3 has 14 amino acids. CDR3 residues: CASSSEPVVGELFF. The DNA for the CDR3 is TGTGCCAGCAGCTCGGAGCCTGTCGTAGGGGAGCTGTTTTTT.

The rearrangement links TRBV5-5 to TRBJ1-5, with D possibly matching TRBD1 (5 bases). The CDR3 spans 14 residues. The germline V gene encodes CDR1 SGHKS and CDR2 YYEKEE (reference sequence). The germline V and J ends were trimmed by 4 bases and 5 bases, with 13 bases remaining between them. CDR3 DNA: TGTGCCAGCAGCCTAGGGCAGGGCCATCAGCCCCAGCATTTT. Translating gives CASSLGQGHQPQHF.

The chain employs TRBV6-1 and TRBJ1-2; D call uncertain. Germline CDR1 reads MNHNS; CDR2 reads SASEGT. This CDR3 has 15 amino acids. The V end lost 2 bases, the J end lost 8 bases, and 18 bases lay between the germline ends. The CDR3: CASSEIPGPGVGYTF. In DNA form, the CDR3 reads TGTGCCAGCAGTGAAATCCCGGGTCCCGGTGTCGGCTACACCTTC.

CDR3 sequence reads: CASSRSGKAFF. CDR3 in DNA: TGTGCCAGCAGCCGCAGCGGTAAAGCTTTCTTT. The chain combines TRBV3-1 (or the pseudogene TRBV3-2) with TRBJ1-1, with unresolved D. The germline V gene encodes CDR1 LGHDT and CDR2 YNNKEL (reference sequence). The CDR3 totals 11 residues. The V and J ends lost 4 bases and 9 bases respectively, with 9 bases between them.

This sequence joins TRBV19 and TRBJ1-6, with D possibly TRBD1 on 6 matching bases. Germline CDR1 LNHDA, CDR2 SQIVND (reference sequence). V lost 7 bases and J lost 10, with 14 bases in between. The CDR3 has 13 residues. The CDR3 nucleotides read TGTGCCAGTACAACACAGGGTGAATCACCCCTCCACTTT. Translated: CASTTQGESPLHF.

This clone was recorded once. The V gene is TRBV3-1 (or the pseudogene TRBV3-2), the J gene TRBJ2-7, with D tentatively TRBD2 (7 bases). Germline assignment: CDR1 LGHDT and CDR2 YNNKEL (reference sequence). V was pared by 3 bases and J by 2 bases, with 26 bases between. This CDR3 is built from 19 residues. CDR3 DNA sequence: TGTGCCAGCAGCCATCAAACCCCGGGGGGCTCTACGGGCGCCTACGAGCAGTACTTC. It encodes CASSHQTPGGSTGAYEQYF.

This chain connects TRBV5-1 to TRBJ2-5, with 8 nucleotides matching TRBD2. Germline trimming cut 4 bases from V and 2 bases from J; bases unmatched to any gene: 7. The V gene's germline CDR1 is SGHRS and CDR2 YFSETQ. This CDR3 spans 15 amino acids. The CDR3 region is CASSPNGGGQETQYF. DNA of the CDR3: TGCGCCAGCAGCCCCAATGGCGGGGGGCAAGAGACCCAGTACTTC.

The chain uses TRBV18 and TRBJ1-6, with TRBD1 as a possible D gene (6 bases). The CDR3 extends over 15 amino acids. Looked up from germline, CDR1 is KGHSH and CDR2 is LQKENI. Trimming pared 2 bases from V and 6 bases from J, leaving 11 bases between. This chain's CDR3 is CASSPSTGFNSPLHF. The DNA of the CDR3 is TGTGCCAGCTCACCAAGTACAGGGTTTAATTCACCCCTCCACTTT.

The gene calls are TRBV5-1 and TRBJ2-5, with D tentatively TRBD1 (6 bases). Trimming took off 0 bases at V and 3 bases at J, with 6 bases between the two ends. Germline loops: CDR1 SGHRS, CDR2 YFSETQ. This CDR3 has 13 residues. The CDR3 nucleotides read TGCGCCAGCAGCTTGGACAGGGAAGAGACCCAGTACTTC. Its translation is CASSLDREETQYF.

The J gene is TRBJ2-2, the V gene TRBV7-9, with 8 bases aligning to TRBD1. The V segment lost 5 bases and the J segment 7 bases; nucleotides outside the gene matches: 9. The CDR3 loop spans 15 amino acids. Germline V lookup: CDR1 SEHNR, CDR2 FQNEAQ (reference sequence). For the CDR3, the DNA is TGTGCCAGCAGCCCGGACAGGGTTCTCCTCGGGGAGCTGTTTTTT. It codes for CASSPDRVLLGELFF.

As regards this clone: Other DNA sequences in this specimen translate into the identical CDR3. This chain links TRBV5-1 with TRBJ2-1; TRBD2 matches 9 bases. V was clipped by 2 bases and J by 7 bases; unmatched bases: 4. CDR1 is SGHRS and CDR2 is YFSETQ in the germline V gene. This CDR3 has 14 amino acids. CDR3 bases: TGCGCCAGCAGCTTTAGCGGGGGCAATAATGAGCAGTTCTTC. Its protein is CASSFSGGNNEQFF.

This chain connects TRBV11-2 to TRBJ2-1, with no clear D. V dropped 2 bases and J dropped 8 bases, with 16 bases sitting between them. The CDR3 spans 15 residues. In germline, CDR1 is SGHAT, CDR2 FQNNGV. Here the CDR3 reads CASSLTWAPADEQFF. CDR3 DNA: TGTGCCAGCAGCTTAACGTGGGCCCCCGCCGATGAGCAGTTCTTC.

The J gene is TRBJ1-4, the V gene TRBV5-1; D is perhaps TRBD1 (6 bases). Trimming took off 2 bases at V and 0 bases at J, with 8 bases between the two ends. The CDR3 runs to 15 residues. Per the germline V gene, CDR1 is SGHRS and CDR2 is YFSETQ. This CDR3 reads CASSFDRPTNEKLFF. DNA for the CDR3: TGCGCCAGCAGCTTCGACAGGCCAACTAATGAAAAACTGTTTTTT.